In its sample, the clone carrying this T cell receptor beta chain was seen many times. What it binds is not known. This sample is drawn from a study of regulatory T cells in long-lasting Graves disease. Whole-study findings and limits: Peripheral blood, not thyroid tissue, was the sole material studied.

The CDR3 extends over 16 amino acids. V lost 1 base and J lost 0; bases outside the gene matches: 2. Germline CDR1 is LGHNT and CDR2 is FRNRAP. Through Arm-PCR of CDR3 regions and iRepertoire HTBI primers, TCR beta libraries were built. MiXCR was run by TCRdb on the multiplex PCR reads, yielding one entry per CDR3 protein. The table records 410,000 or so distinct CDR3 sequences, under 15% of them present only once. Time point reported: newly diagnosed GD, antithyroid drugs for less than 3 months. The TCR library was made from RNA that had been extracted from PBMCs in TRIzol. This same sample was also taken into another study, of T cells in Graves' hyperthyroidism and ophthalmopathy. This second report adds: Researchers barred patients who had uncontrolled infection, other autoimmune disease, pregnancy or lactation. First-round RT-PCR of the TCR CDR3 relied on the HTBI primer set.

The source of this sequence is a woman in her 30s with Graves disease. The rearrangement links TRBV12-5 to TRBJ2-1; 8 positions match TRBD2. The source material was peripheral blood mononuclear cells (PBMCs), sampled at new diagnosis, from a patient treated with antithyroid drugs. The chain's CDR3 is CASGLAGTSSYNEQFF. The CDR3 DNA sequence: TGTGCTAGTGGTTTGGCCGGGACTAGCTCCTACAATGAGCAGTTCTTC.